This T cell receptor (beta chain) was recorded in a study of memory CD4+ T cells and cytomegalovirus serostatus. Study-level information: Healthy Belgian adult donors included roughly ten CMV-positive and around 25 CMV-negative people.

Original methodology: Out-of-frame sequences were removed, leaving 2 million to 2.5 million distinct TCRbeta sequences. Sequenced by immunoSEQ multiplex PCR; TCRdb stores in-frame clones only, minus some. V, J and clone size were drawn from that table, and D and trimming were deduced from the DNA. The sample has some 80,000 clones; 65% to 85% are singletons. The sort gate was single viable CD3+CD4+CD8-CD45RO+ cells for memory CD4+ T cells. After thawing, CD4+ T cells were positively selected. Germline CDR1 MNHNY, CDR2 SVGAGI (reference sequence). The CDR3 is 14 residues long. The ends were cut back, 4 bases at V and 3 bases at J, with 12 bases in the middle.

V gene TRBV6-6 combines with J gene TRBJ1-1, with a weak D call TRBD1 (6 bases). The sequenced sample consisted of memory CD4+ T cells from blood. The sequence derives from an adult in good health and CMV-seronegative. This chain's CDR3 is CASSSQGGDTEAFF. DNA of the CDR3: TGTGCCAGCAGTTCACAGGGCGGGGACACTGAAGCTTTCTTT.